Listed below are T cell receptor beta chains from one sample, sequenced in a study of blood T cell repertoires in COVID-19. Profiled with immunoSEQ multiplex PCR; TCRdb holds only in-frame clones, not every one. The repertoire holds 80,000 or so clones, with around four fifths as singletons. The sequenced sample was peripheral blood. The source of these receptors is a human donor in a cohort sampled during active COVID-19. The CDR3 runs from the conserved cysteine through the conserved F or W. The order of the fields is D gene, CDR3 length, J gene, clone size, V gene, CDR3 DNA, CDR3 protein. The D gene is left open where the match is weak. The size entry is marked missing in some rows and otherwise reads once, few, many or a size class.

.,14,TRBJ2-2,.,TRBV4-2,TGTGCCAGCAGCCAGGGGGGGCTAGCCGGGGAGCTGTTTTTT,CASSQGGLAGELFF
TRBD2,14,TRBJ2-1,.,TRBV6-1,TGTGCCAGCAGTGAAGTGATAGGGAGGGATGAGCAGTTCTTC,CASSEVIGRDEQFF
.,15,TRBJ1-6,.,TRBV30,TGTGCCTGGACCCCTGGGGGCCCCTATAATTCACCCCTCCACTTT,CAWTPGGPYNSPLHF
.,15,TRBJ1-6,.,TRBV10-3,TGTGCCATCAGTGAATATCAGGGAGGGAACTCACCCCTCCACTTT,CAISEYQGGNSPLHF
.,15,TRBJ2-6,many,TRBV19,TGTGCCAGTAGTCCCACAGGGTCTGGGGCCAACGTCCTGACTTTC,CASSPTGSGANVLTF
.,13,TRBJ1-1,.,TRBV19,TGTGCCAGTAACCGACAGATGAACACTGAAGCTTTCTTT,CASNRQMNTEAFF
.,14,TRBJ1-2,.,TRBV5-4,TGTGCCAGCAGCCCATCCCAGGGAAACTATGGCTACACCTTC,CASSPSQGNYGYTF
.,14,TRBJ1-6,.,TRBV18,TGTGCCAGCTCACCAGGAGGGGCCCATAGCACCCTCCACTTT,CASSPGGAHSTLHF
.,16,TRBJ2-1,.,TRBV3-1/TRBV3-2,TGTGCCAGCAGCCAACCCCTGAGGGCCCTCTACAATGAGCAGTTCTTC,CASSQPLRALYNEQFF
TRBD2,15,TRBJ2-1,.,TRBV9,TGTGCCAGCAGCACTAGCGGGAGTCCTTCAGGTGAGCAGTTCTTC,CASSTSGSPSGEQFF
.,15,TRBJ2-2,.,TRBV2,TGTGCCAGCAGTGAAGTGGTAGCAAACACCGGGGAGCTGTTTTTT,CASSEVVANTGELFF
TRBD1,16,TRBJ2-1,.,TRBV10-1,TGCGCCAGCAGCCAATACAGGGGGAGCTCCTACAATGAGCAGTTCTTC,CASSQYRGSSYNEQFF
TRBD2,15,TRBJ2-3,.,TRBV19,TGTGCCAGTAGTATGGGGACTAGCGGGAGAAATACGCAGTATTTT,CASSMGTSGRNTQYF
.,14,TRBJ2-3,.,TRBV30,TGTGCCTGGATAGATGGAGGGGGCGTAGATACGCAGTATTTT,CAWIDGGGVDTQYF
.,15,TRBJ2-7,.,TRBV18,TGTGCCAGCTCACCAGGCGGCTCGCTCTCCTACGAGCAGTACTTC,CASSPGGSLSYEQYF
.,14,TRBJ2-3,few,TRBV4-1,TGCGCCAGCAGCCAAACTAGAGGCACAGATACGCAGTATTTT,CASSQTRGTDTQYF
TRBD1,15,TRBJ2-1,.,TRBV6-6,TGTGCCAGCAGTCTGACCCGGGACAGGGGTAATGAGCAGTTCTTC,CASSLTRDRGNEQFF
.,12,TRBJ2-6,.,TRBV12-3/TRBV12-4,TGTGCCAGCAGTTTAGCGCGGGGAGTCCTGACTTTC,CASSLARGVLTF
TRBD1,17,TRBJ1-2,once,TRBV5-6,TGTGCCAGCAGCTCCGGGACAGGGCGGAGTGTGAACTATGGCTACACCTTC,CASSSGTGRSVNYGYTF
TRBD2,15,TRBJ2-1,.,TRBV30,TGTGCCTGGAGTGGGACTAGCGGAAGATACAATGAGCAGTTCTTC,CAWSGTSGRYNEQFF
TRBD1,15,TRBJ1-3,.,TRBV28,TGTGCCAGCAGTGGGGACAGGAGGGCTGGAAACACCATATATTTT,CASSGDRRAGNTIYF
TRBD2,15,TRBJ2-2,few,TRBV5-4,TGTGCCAGCTACCCGGGACTAGCAAACACCGGGGAGCTGTTTTTT,CASYPGLANTGELFF
TRBD1,17,TRBJ2-1,.,TRBV18,TGTGCCAGCTCACCAGGACAGGGGGCGATTGCCTACAATGAGCAGTTCTTC,CASSPGQGAIAYNEQFF
.,12,TRBJ2-2,.,TRBV28,TGTGCCAGTGACAGAAACACCGGGGAGCTGTTTTTT,CASDRNTGELFF
.,13,TRBJ1-5,once,TRBV7-3,TGTGCCAGCAGCTTAGGGGCGGGGCAGCCCCAGCATTTT,CASSLGAGQPQHF
TRBD1,14,TRBJ1-6,.,TRBV5-1,TGCGCCAGCAGGACAGGGGGGGATAATTCACCCCTCCACTTT,CASRTGGDNSPLHF
.,15,TRBJ2-5,few,TRBV25-1,TGTGCCAGCAGTGAAGGGCCCACCTCTCAAGAGACCCAGTACTTC,CASSEGPTSQETQYF
TRBD2,15,TRBJ2-3,.,TRBV29-1,TGCAGCGTTGAAAGGCCCGGGGGGAGCACAGATACGCAGTATTTT,CSVERPGGSTDTQYF
TRBD2,15,TRBJ2-7,once,TRBV11-2,TGTGCCAGCAGCTTAGCTTCTAGCGGGAGTTACGAGCAGTACTTC,CASSLASSGSYEQYF
.,14,TRBJ2-7,.,TRBV2,TGTGCCAGCAGAGGCGGGGGCAGAGGCTACGAGCAGTACTTC,CASRGGGRGYEQYF
.,12,TRBJ1-6,.,TRBV2,TGTGCCAGCAAGACAGGACCCTCACCCCTCCACTTT,CASKTGPSPLHF
TRBD1,13,TRBJ1-1,.,TRBV16,TGTGCCAGCAGCGGACAGGGCAACACTGAAGCTTTCTTT,CASSGQGNTEAFF
.,15,TRBJ1-5,.,TRBV10-1,TGCGCCAGCAGTGAGGGTCCGGGACTCAATCAGCCCCAGCATTTT,CASSEGPGLNQPQHF
TRBD2,14,TRBJ2-7,.,TRBV3-1/TRBV3-2,TGTGCCAGCAGCCAAGCTGACCGGGGGGACGAGCAGTACTTC,CASSQADRGDEQYF
TRBD1,13,TRBJ1-1,.,TRBV6-5,TGTGCCAGCAGCCTGGACAGGTCCACTGAAGCTTTCTTT,CASSLDRSTEAFF
TRBD1,17,TRBJ1-5,.,TRBV6-6,TGTGCCAGCAGTCGCTCCGGGACAGGGGTTAGCAATCAGCCCCAGCATTTT,CASSRSGTGVSNQPQHF
.,14,TRBJ1-5,once,TRBV7-3,TGTGCCAGCAGCTTAGATGCAGGGCCTCAGCCCCAGCATTTT,CASSLDAGPQPQHF
TRBD1,15,TRBJ2-2,.,TRBV7-3,TGTGCCAGCAGCATAGGACAGGGAAGGACCGGGGAGCTGTTTTTT,CASSIGQGRTGELFF
TRBD2,16,TRBJ2-3,.,TRBV7-9,TGTGCCAGCAGCCTAGGGGTCGGGGGGGCCGCAGATACGCAGTATTTT,CASSLGVGGAADTQYF
.,15,TRBJ1-2,.,TRBV7-9,TGTGCCAGCACCTCTCAGAGCGCGGGGGGTCATGGCTACACCTTC,CASTSQSAGGHGYTF
TRBD1,15,TRBJ1-4,.,TRBV2,TGTGCCAGCAGTGACTCCGGGACAGGGGTTGAAAAACTGTTTTTT,CASSDSGTGVEKLFF
TRBD2,16,TRBJ2-1,.,TRBV7-3,TGTGCCAGCAGCCTACAAAGCGGGAGGGCCGCAAATGAGCAGTTCTTC,CASSLQSGRAANEQFF
TRBD1,15,TRBJ1-6,.,TRBV5-4,TGTGCCAGCAGTCTCCGGGACAGGGTCTGGTCACCCCTCCACTTT,CASSLRDRVWSPLHF
TRBD1,13,TRBJ2-1,.,TRBV3-1/TRBV3-2,TGTGCCAGCAGCCTTTCGACAGGGAATGAGCAGTTCTTC,CASSLSTGNEQFF